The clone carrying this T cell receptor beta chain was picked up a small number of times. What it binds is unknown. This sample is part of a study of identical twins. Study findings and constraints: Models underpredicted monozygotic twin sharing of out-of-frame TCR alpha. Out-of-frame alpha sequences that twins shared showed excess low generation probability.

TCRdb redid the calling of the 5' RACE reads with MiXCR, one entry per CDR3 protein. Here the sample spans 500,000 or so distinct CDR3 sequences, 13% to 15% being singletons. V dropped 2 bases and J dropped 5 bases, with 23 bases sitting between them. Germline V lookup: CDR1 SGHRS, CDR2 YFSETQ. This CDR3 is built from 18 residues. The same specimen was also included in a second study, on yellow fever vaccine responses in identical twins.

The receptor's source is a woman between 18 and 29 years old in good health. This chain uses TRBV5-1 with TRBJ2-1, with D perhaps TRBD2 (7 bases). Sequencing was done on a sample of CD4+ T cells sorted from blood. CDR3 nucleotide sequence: TGCGCCAGCAGCTTTGGAGCCTGGGGGGGGCCGGGGAACAATGAGCAGTTCTTC. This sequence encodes CASSFGAWGGPGNNEQFF.